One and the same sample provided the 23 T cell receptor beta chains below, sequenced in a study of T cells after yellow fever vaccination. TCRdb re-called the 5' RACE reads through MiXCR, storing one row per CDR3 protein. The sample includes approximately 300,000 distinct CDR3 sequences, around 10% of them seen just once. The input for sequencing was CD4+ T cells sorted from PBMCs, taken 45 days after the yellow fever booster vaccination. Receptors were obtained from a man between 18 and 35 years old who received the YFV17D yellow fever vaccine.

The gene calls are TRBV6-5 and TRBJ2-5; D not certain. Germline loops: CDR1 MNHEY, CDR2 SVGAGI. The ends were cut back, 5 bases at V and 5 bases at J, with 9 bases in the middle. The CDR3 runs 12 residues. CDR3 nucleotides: TGTGCCAGCAGTACCAACACGGAGACCCAGTACTTC. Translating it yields CASSTNTETQYF.

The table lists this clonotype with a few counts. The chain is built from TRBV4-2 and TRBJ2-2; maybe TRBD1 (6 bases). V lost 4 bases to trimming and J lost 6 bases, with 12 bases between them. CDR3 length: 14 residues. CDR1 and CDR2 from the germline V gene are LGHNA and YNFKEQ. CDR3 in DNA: TGTGCCAGCAGCCCTCAAGGGGGACCCGGGGAGCTGTTTTTT. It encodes CASSPQGGPGELFF.

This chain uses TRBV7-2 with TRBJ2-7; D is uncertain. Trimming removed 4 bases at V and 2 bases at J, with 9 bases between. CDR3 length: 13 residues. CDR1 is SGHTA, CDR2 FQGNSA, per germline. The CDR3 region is CASSYSEAYEQYF. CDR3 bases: TGTGCCAGCAGCTACAGTGAAGCCTACGAGCAGTACTTC.

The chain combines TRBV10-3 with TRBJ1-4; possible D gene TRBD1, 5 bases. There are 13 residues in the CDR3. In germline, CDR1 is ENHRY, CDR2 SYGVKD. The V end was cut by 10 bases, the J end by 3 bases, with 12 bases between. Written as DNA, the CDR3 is TGTGCCACCAGACAGCGACCTAATGAAAAACTGTTTTTT. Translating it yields CATRQRPNEKLFF.

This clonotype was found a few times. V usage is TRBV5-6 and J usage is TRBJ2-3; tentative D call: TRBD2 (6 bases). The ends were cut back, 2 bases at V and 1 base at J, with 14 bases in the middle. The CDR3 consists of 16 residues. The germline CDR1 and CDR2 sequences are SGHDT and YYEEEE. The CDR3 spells CASSLRFQRGTDTQYF. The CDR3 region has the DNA TGTGCCAGCAGCTTACGCTTCCAGCGGGGCACAGATACGCAGTATTTT.

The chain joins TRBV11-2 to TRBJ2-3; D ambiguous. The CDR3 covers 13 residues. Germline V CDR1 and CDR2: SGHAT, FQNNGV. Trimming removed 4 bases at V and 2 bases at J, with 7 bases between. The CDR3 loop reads CASSSSTTDTQYF. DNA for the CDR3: TGTGCCAGCAGCTCCTCTACCACAGATACGCAGTATTTT.

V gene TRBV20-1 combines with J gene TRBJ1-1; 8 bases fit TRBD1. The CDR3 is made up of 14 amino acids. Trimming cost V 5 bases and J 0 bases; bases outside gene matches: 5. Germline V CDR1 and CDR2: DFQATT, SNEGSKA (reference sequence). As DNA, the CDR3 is TGCAGTGCTTCGGACAGGGCTATGAACACTGAAGCTTTCTTT. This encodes CSASDRAMNTEAFF.

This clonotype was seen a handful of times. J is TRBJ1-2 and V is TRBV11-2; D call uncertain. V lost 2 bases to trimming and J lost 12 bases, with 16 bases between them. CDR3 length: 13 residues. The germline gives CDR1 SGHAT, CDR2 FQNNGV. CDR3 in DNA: TGTGCCAGCAGCTTATCTGTAGGGATGATTGACACCTTC. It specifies CASSLSVGMIDTF.

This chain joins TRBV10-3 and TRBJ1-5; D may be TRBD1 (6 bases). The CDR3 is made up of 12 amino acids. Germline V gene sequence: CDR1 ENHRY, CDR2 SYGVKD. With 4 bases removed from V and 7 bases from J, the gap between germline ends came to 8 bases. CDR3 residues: CAISVGGQPQHF. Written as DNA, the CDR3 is TGTGCCATCAGTGTTGGGGGCCAGCCCCAGCATTTT.

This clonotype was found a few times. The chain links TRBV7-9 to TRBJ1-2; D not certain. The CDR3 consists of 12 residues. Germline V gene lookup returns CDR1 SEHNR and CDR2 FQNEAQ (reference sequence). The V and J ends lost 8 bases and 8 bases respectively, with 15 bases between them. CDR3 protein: CASASPFGGYTF. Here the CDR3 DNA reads TGTGCCAGCGCTAGCCCATTTGGGGGCTACACCTTC.

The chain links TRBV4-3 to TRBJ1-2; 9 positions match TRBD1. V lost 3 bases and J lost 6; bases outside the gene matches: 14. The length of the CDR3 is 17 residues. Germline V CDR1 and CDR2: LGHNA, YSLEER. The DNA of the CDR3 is TGCGCCAGCAGCCAGGACGCTATAAGGACAGGGGTGGATGGCTACACCTTC. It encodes CASSQDAIRTGVDGYTF.

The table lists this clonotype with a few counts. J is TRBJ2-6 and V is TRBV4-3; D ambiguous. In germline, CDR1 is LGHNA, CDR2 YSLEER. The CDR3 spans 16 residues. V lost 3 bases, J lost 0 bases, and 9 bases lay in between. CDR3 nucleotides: TGCGCCAGCAGCCAGATACGAATCTCTGGGGCCAACGTCCTGACTTTC. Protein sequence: CASSQIRISGANVLTF.

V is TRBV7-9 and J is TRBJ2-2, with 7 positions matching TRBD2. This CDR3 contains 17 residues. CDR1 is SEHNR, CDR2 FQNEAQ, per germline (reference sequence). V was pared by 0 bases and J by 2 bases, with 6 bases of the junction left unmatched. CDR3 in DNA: TGTGCCAGCAGCTTAGCCGGGACTACCACAAACACCGGGGAGCTGTTTTTT. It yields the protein CASSLAGTTTNTGELFF.

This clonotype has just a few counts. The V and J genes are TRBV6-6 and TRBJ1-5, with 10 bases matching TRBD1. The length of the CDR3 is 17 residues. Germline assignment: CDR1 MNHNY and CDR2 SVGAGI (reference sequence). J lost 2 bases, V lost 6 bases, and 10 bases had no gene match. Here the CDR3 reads CASSKGQGTGGNQPQHF. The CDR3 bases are TGTGCCAGCAGCAAGGGACAGGGGACAGGGGGCAATCAGCCCCAGCATTTT.

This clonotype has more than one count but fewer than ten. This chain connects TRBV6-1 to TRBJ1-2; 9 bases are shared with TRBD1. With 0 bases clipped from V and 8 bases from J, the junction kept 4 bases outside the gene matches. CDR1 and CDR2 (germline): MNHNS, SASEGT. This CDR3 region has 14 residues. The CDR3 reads CASSEAGQGMGYTF. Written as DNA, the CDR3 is TGTGCCAGCAGTGAAGCAGGACAGGGGATGGGCTACACCTTC.

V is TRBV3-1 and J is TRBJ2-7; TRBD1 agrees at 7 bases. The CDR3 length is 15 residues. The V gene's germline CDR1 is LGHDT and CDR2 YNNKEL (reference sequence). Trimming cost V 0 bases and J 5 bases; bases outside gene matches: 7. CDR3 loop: CASSQEFRGSDEQYF. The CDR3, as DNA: TGTGCCAGCAGCCAAGAATTCAGGGGGTCGGACGAGCAGTACTTC.

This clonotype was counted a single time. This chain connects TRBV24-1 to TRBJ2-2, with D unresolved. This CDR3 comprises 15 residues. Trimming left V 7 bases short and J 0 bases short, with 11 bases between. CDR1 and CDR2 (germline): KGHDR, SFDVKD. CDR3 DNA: TGTGCCACCAGAGGTCCCCTTACGAACACCGGGGAGCTGTTTTTT. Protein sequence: CATRGPLTNTGELFF.

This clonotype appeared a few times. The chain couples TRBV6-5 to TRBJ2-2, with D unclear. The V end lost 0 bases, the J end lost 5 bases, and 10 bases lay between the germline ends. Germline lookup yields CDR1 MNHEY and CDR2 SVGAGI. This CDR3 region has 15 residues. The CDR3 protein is CASSYSARLTGELFF. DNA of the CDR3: TGTGCCAGCAGTTACTCGGCGAGATTAACCGGGGAGCTGTTTTTT.

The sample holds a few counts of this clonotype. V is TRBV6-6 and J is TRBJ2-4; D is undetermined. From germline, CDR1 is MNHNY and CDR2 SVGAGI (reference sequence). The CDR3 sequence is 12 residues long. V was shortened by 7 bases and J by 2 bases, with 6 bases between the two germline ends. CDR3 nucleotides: TGTGCCAGCACGTCATCCAAAAACATTCAGTACTTC. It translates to CASTSSKNIQYF.

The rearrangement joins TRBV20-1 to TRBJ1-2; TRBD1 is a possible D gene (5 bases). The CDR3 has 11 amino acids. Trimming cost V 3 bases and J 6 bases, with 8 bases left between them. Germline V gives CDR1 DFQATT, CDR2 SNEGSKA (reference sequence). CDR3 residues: CSASKGDGYTF. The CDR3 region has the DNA TGCAGTGCTAGTAAAGGGGATGGCTACACCTTC.

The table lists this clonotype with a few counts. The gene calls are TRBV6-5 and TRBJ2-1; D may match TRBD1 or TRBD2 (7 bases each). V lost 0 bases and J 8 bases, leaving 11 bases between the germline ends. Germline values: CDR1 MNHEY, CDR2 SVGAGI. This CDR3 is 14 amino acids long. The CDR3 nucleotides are TGTGCCAGCAGTTACTCGGGAGGGGGCTATGAGCAGTTCTTC. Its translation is CASSYSGGGYEQFF.

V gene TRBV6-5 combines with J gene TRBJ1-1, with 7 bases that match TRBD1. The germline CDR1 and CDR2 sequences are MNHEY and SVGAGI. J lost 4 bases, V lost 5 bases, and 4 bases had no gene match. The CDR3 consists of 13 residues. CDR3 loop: CASSRSGGTEAFF. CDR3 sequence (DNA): TGTGCCAGCAGTCGATCAGGGGGCACTGAAGCTTTCTTT.

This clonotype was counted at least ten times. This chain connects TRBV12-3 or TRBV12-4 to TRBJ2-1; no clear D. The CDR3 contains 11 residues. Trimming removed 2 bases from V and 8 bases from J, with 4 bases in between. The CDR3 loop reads CASSLFYEQFF. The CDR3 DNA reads TGTGCCAGCAGTTTATTTTATGAGCAGTTCTTC.